This T cell receptor (beta chain) was identified during a study of identical twins. The authors used template switching to add a universal primer site and gave cDNA unique molecular identifiers. TCRdb passed the 5' RACE reads through MiXCR, listing each CDR3 protein once. The repertoire consists of 600,000 to 700,000 distinct CDR3 sequences, with around 20% occurring once and the leading ten covering around 4.4%. Germline CDR1 ENHRY, CDR2 SYGVKD. CDR3 length: 15 residues. The junction had 3 bases not matched to a gene; V was cut back by 5 bases and J by 0 bases. These same data were also listed under a study on T cells expressing NK-cell markers. That source reports: CD8+ T cells in 5 to 7 donors included dominant NKG2C+ clonotypes at roughly 1.0-8%.

The chain joins TRBV10-3 to TRBJ2-1; 8 positions agree with TRBD2. Sequencing was performed on PBMCs. The source of this sequence is a woman between 18 and 29 years old in good health. Here the CDR3 DNA reads TGTGCCATCAGTAATAGCGGGACCTCCTACAATGAGCAGTTCTTC. Protein: CAISNSGTSYNEQFF.